The 24 T cell receptor beta chains reported below all come from one sample, sequenced in a study of blood T cell repertoires in COVID-19. Sequencing was performed with immunoSEQ multiplex PCR; in TCRdb, only in-frame clones are kept and a portion is missing. In the table there are under 200,000 clones, about 90% of which are singletons. The sample comprised PBMCs or T cells enriched from blood (not recorded which). These receptors were taken from a woman between 45 and 60 years old who had recovered from COVID-19.

The CDR3 protein is CACSGNTYEQYF. CDR3 nucleotide sequence: TGTGCCTGCAGCGGGAATACCTACGAGCAGTACTTC. V usage is TRBV30 and J usage is TRBJ2-7, with 7 bases identical to TRBD2. The V and J ends lost 6 bases and 2 bases, in that order; junction bases with no gene match: 4. CDR1 is GTSNPN and CDR2 is SVGIG in the germline V gene (reference sequence). This CDR3 is 12 amino acids long.

The chain couples TRBV19 to TRBJ2-7; D call uncertain. The CDR3 has 15 amino acids. V was shortened by 3 bases and J by 6 bases, with 18 bases between the two germline ends. The V gene's germline CDR1 is LNHDA and CDR2 SQIVND (reference sequence). The CDR3: CASSMMAYPSGEQYF. The CDR3, as DNA: TGTGCCAGTAGTATGATGGCATACCCTTCGGGCGAGCAGTACTTC.

This clone has only one observation. The chain joins TRBV5-6 to TRBJ1-3; a possible D gene is TRBD1 (5 bases). Germline V gene lookup returns CDR1 SGHDT and CDR2 YYEEEE. This CDR3 comprises 17 residues. V lost 1 base and J lost 0, with 14 bases in between. The CDR3 DNA sequence: TGTGCCAGCAGCTTGAATTGGGGCGTAAGCTCTGGAAACACCATATATTTT. It translates to CASSLNWGVSSGNTIYF.

This chain uses TRBV5-4 with TRBJ1-2, with D unclear. Per the germline V gene, CDR1 is SGHNT and CDR2 is YYREEE (reference sequence). Deletions cut 0 bases from V and 0 bases from J, with 15 bases between. The CDR3 has 17 residues. The CDR3 loop is CASSLAESSLPNYGYTF. In DNA, the CDR3 is TGTGCCAGCAGCTTGGCCGAGAGCTCCCTCCCTAACTATGGCTACACCTTC.

CDR3 DNA: TGTGCCAGTAGTCGACAGGGGACTGGAAACACCATATATTTT. It specifies CASSRQGTGNTIYF. This chain uses TRBV19 with TRBJ1-3; 8 bases are shared with TRBD1. CDR3 length: 14 amino acids. Germline lookup yields CDR1 LNHDA and CDR2 SQIVND (reference sequence). The trim removed 5 bases at V and 2 bases at J, leaving 2 bases unmatched.

V usage is TRBV9 and J usage is TRBJ2-1; tentative D call: TRBD2 (6 bases). The V and J ends lost 4 bases and 7 bases respectively, with 18 bases between them. The CDR3 extends over 15 amino acids. The germline gives CDR1 SGDLS, CDR2 YYNGEE. For the CDR3, the DNA is TGTGCCAGCAGCTCCGGCGGGCCAGGGAGGAATGAGCAGTTCTTC. This codes for CASSSGGPGRNEQFF.

The chain combines TRBV6-2 or TRBV6-3 with TRBJ2-7, with a tentative D call TRBD1 (5 bases). CDR3 length: 15 residues. Germline CDR1 and CDR2: MNHEY and SVGEGT. V dropped 4 bases and J dropped 2 bases, with 15 bases sitting between them. The CDR3: CASSWAGYPAYEQYF. The CDR3 DNA sequence: TGTGCCAGCAGTTGGGCAGGGTACCCAGCCTACGAGCAGTACTTC.

The rearrangement joins TRBV2 to TRBJ1-4; the match to TRBD1 covers 7 bases. V was pared by 6 bases and J by 5 bases, with 12 bases of the junction left unmatched. The CDR3 is 16 amino acids. Germline lookup yields CDR1 SNHLY and CDR2 FYNNEI. DNA for the CDR3: TGTGCCAGCAGACGGGACAGCCGATCTATAAATGAAAAACTGTTTTTT. It specifies CASRRDSRSINEKLFF.

V is TRBV2 and J is TRBJ1-4; the match to TRBD1 covers 8 bases. CDR3 length: 13 amino acids. After removal of 7 bases from V and 8 bases from J, the junction contained 6 bases not matched to a gene. Germline CDR1 reads SNHLY; CDR2 reads FYNNEI. The CDR3 nucleotides read TGTGCCAGCAATGGACAGGGATTAGAAAAACTGTTTTTT. It translates to CASNGQGLEKLFF.

The chain employs TRBV2 and TRBJ2-7; maybe TRBD1 (5 bases). V lost 6 bases to trimming and J lost 1 base, with 19 bases between them. CDR1 SNHLY and CDR2 FYNNEI come from the germline V gene. The CDR3 loop spans 16 amino acids. Here the CDR3 reads CASSLDGFRDSYEQYF. The CDR3 DNA sequence: TGTGCCAGCAGCCTGGATGGTTTCAGGGATTCCTACGAGCAGTACTTC.

This clone was counted a few times. V is TRBV7-8 and J is TRBJ1-1; D unclear. V gave up 8 bases and J gave up 1 base, with 11 bases separating them. The CDR3 covers 13 residues. CDR1 is SGHVS, CDR2 FQNEAQ, per germline. The CDR3 nucleotides are TGTGCCAGCCAAGATCGGGGGAACACTGAAGCTTTCTTT. Translated, it gives CASQDRGNTEAFF.

The gene calls are TRBV2 and TRBJ1-1; 7 bases match TRBD1. V was pared by 7 bases and J by 1 base, with 9 bases of the junction left unmatched. CDR3 length equals 15 residues. The germline CDR1 and CDR2 sequences are SNHLY and FYNNEI. CDR3 residues: CASTGQVAGNTEAFF. The CDR3 DNA reads TGTGCCAGCACCGGACAGGTGGCAGGGAACACTGAAGCTTTCTTT.

This chain links TRBV19 with TRBJ1-1, with a possible D match to TRBD1 (5 bases). CDR3 length: 13 amino acids. Per the germline V gene, CDR1 is LNHDA and CDR2 is SQIVND (reference sequence). V was shortened by 5 bases and J by 4 bases, with 11 bases between the two germline ends. CDR3 sequence reads: CASSWQGGTEAFF. The DNA of the CDR3 is TGTGCCAGTAGTTGGCAGGGAGGCACTGAAGCTTTCTTT.

J is TRBJ2-1 and V is TRBV24-1; TRBD2 matches 12 bases. The ends lost 2 bases at V and 8 bases at J; junction bases unmatched: 3. The CDR3 runs to 15 residues. Germline V gene sequence: CDR1 KGHDR, CDR2 SFDVKD. CDR3 sequence reads: CATSDSSGRAHEQFF. CDR3 bases: TGTGCCACCAGTGATTCTAGCGGGAGGGCCCATGAGCAGTTCTTC.

The chain carries TRBV6-5 and TRBJ2-7; perhaps TRBD1 as D (6 bases). CDR1 is MNHEY, CDR2 SVGAGI, per germline. The V end lost 6 bases, the J end lost 2 bases, and 11 bases lay between the germline ends. This CDR3 is built from 13 residues. The CDR3, as DNA: TGTGCCAGCAGGTACGGACAGACCTACGAGCAGTACTTC. Protein: CASRYGQTYEQYF.

The V and J genes are TRBV18 and TRBJ1-1; TRBD1 matches 8 bases. The CDR3 consists of 15 residues. J gave up 7 bases and V 2 bases, and 9 bases lay outside the gene matches. The germline gives CDR1 KGHSH, CDR2 LQKENI. The CDR3 reads CASSPGQGGWGEAFF. As DNA, the CDR3 is TGTGCCAGCTCACCAGGACAGGGAGGATGGGGTGAAGCTTTCTTT.

The chain employs TRBV10-2 and TRBJ1-1; D possibly corresponds to TRBD1 (5 bases). Trimming shortened V by 2 bases and J by 0 bases, and 7 bases separated the two germline ends. The germline CDR1 and CDR2 sequences are WSHSY and SAAADI. The CDR3 covers 14 residues. The CDR3 protein is CASSETGMNTEAFF. The CDR3 bases are TGCGCCAGCAGTGAGACAGGAATGAACACTGAAGCTTTCTTT.

In the case of this clone: This CDR3 is also generated by other DNA sequences in the sample. The genes are TRBV18 and TRBJ1-4; TRBD1 might be the D (6 bases). Germline assignment: CDR1 KGHSH and CDR2 LQKENI. V was pared by 4 bases and J by 0 bases, with 6 bases between. The CDR3 loop spans 14 amino acids. CDR3: CASSQGATNEKLFF. The CDR3 bases are TGTGCCAGCTCACAGGGGGCAACTAATGAAAAACTGTTTTTT.

This clone was picked up one time. The chain uses TRBV7-9 and TRBJ1-4, with D maybe TRBD1 (6 bases). Germline CDR1 is SEHNR and CDR2 is FQNEAQ (reference sequence). The V end lost 4 bases, the J end lost 9 bases, and 12 bases lay between the germline ends. The CDR3 contains 13 residues. The CDR3 sequence: CASSSADRKKLFF. The CDR3 DNA is TGTGCCAGCAGCTCCGCTGACAGGAAAAAACTGTTTTTT.

The chain combines TRBV7-2 with TRBJ1-1, with D possibly matching TRBD1 (6 bases). Germline lookup yields CDR1 SGHTA and CDR2 FQGNSA. Trimming cost V 5 bases and J 0 bases, with 13 bases left between them. The CDR3 extends over 15 amino acids. This CDR3 is CASSPTGLMNTEAFF. The CDR3 DNA sequence: TGTGCCAGCAGCCCTACAGGGCTCATGAACACTGAAGCTTTCTTT.

The rearrangement joins TRBV5-1 to TRBJ2-7; weak D call: TRBD2 (6 bases). In germline, CDR1 is SGHRS, CDR2 YFSETQ. Trimming left V 4 bases short and J 3 bases short, with 20 bases between. This CDR3 is 16 amino acids long. Here the CDR3 reads CASSRSFGLIRYEQYF. The CDR3 coding sequence is TGCGCCAGCAGCAGATCCTTTGGACTAATCCGCTACGAGCAGTACTTC.

The CDR3 loop reads CASSGGPAWETQYF. CDR3 nucleotide sequence: TGTGCCAGCAGTGGGGGGCCCGCCTGGGAGACCCAGTACTTC. The chain employs TRBV2 and TRBJ2-5; TRBD1 might be the D (6 bases). CDR1 SNHLY and CDR2 FYNNEI come from the germline V gene. The CDR3 consists of 14 residues. Trimming left V 4 bases short and J 5 bases short, with 14 bases between.

The chain combines TRBV7-8 with TRBJ1-2; TRBD1 agrees at 9 bases. This CDR3 contains 14 residues. Losses at the gene ends were 2 bases for V and 5 bases for J; bases not matched to a gene: 3. Germline V gene lookup returns CDR1 SGHVS and CDR2 FQNEAQ. The CDR3 loop reads CASSLTGQGYGYTF. The DNA for the CDR3 is TGTGCCAGCAGCTTAACGGGACAGGGTTATGGCTACACCTTC.

The J gene is TRBJ1-3, the V gene TRBV12-3 or TRBV12-4, with D tentatively TRBD1 (5 bases). V lost 7 bases, J lost 7 bases, and 14 bases lay in between. The CDR3 covers 13 residues. The CDR3 loop reads CASMTRGTNTIYF. The DNA of the CDR3 is TGTGCCAGCATGACACGGGGGACGAACACCATATATTTT.